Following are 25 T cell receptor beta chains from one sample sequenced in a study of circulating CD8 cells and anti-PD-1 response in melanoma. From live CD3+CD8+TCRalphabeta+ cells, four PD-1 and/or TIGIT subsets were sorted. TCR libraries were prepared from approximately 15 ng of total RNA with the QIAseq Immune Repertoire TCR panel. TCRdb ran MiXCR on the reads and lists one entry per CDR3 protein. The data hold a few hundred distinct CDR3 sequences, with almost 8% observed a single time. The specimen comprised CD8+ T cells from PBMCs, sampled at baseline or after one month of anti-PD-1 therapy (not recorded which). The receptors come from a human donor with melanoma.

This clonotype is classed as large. CDR3 residues: CASSLSLLSTGSEYEQYF. The CDR3 DNA sequence: TGTGCCAGCAGTTTATCCCTCCTCTCGACAGGTTCGGAGTACGAGCAGTACTTC. The chain is built from TRBV28 and TRBJ2-7; tentative D call: TRBD1 (6 bases). The CDR3 totals 18 residues. V lost 1 base and J 4 bases, leaving 23 bases between the germline ends. Germline loops: CDR1 MDHEN, CDR2 SYDVKM.

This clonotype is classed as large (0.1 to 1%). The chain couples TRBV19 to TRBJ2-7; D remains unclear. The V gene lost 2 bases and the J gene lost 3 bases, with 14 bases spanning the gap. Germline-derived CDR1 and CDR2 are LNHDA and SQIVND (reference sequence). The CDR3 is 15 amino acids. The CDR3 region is CASSIHFQAGYEQYF. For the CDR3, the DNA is TGTGCCAGTAGTATACATTTCCAAGCCGGCTACGAGCAGTACTTC.

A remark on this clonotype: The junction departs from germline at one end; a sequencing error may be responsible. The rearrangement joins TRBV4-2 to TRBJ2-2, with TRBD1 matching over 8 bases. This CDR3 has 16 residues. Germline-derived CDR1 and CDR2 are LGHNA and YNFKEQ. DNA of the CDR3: TGTGCCAGCAGCCAAGAGACAGGGGAAGTCACCGGGGAGCTGGTTTTT. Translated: CASSQETGEVTGELVF.

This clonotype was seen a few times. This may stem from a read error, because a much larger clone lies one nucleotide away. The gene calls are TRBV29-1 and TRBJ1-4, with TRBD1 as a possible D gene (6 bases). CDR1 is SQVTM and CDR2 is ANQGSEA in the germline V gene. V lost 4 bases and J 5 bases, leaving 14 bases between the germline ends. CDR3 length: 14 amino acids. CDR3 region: CSVVPGGFNEKLFF. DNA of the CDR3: TGCAGCGTTGTCCCCGGGGGCTTCAATGAAAAACTGTTTTTT. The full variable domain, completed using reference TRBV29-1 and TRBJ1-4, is SAVISQKPSRDICQRGTSLTIQCQVDSQVTMMFWYRQQPGQSLTLIATANQGSEATYESGFVIDKFPISRPNLTFSTLTVSNMSPEDSSIYLCSVVPGGFNEKLFFGSGTQLSVL.

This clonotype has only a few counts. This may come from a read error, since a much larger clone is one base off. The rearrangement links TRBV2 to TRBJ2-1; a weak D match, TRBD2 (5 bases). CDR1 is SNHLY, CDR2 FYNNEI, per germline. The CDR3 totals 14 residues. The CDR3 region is CASYKRSSYIEQFF. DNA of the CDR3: TGTGCCAGCTATAAGCGGAGCTCCTACATTGAGCAGTTCTTC.

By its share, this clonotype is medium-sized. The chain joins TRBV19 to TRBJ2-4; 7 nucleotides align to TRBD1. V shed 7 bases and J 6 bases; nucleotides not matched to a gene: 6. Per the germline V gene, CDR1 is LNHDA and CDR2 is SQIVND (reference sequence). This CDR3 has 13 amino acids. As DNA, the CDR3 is TGTGCCAGTATGGGGGACAGCCGAAACATTCAGTACTTC. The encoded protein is CASMGDSRNIQYF.

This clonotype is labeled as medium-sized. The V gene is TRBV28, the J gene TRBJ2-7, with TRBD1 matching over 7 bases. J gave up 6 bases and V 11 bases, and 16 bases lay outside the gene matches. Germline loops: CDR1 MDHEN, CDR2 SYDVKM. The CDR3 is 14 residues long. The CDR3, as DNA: TGTGCCCATGGGACAGAAGGGACGGTCGGCGAGCAGTACTTC. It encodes CAHGTEGTVGEQYF.

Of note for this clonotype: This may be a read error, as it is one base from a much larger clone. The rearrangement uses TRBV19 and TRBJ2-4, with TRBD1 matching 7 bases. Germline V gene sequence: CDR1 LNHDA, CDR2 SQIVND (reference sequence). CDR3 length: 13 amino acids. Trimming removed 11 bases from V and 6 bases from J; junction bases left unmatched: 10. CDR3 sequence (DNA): TGTGCCGGTATGGGGGACAGCCGAAACATTCAGTACTTC. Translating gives CAGMGDSRNIQYF.

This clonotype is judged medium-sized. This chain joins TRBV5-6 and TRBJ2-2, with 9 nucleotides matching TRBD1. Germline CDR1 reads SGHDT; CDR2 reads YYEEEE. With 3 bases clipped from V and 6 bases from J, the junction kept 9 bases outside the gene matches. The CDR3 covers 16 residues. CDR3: CASSWIGTGLAGELFF. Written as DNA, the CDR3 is TGTGCCAGCAGCTGGATCGGGACAGGGTTGGCCGGGGAGCTGTTTTTT.

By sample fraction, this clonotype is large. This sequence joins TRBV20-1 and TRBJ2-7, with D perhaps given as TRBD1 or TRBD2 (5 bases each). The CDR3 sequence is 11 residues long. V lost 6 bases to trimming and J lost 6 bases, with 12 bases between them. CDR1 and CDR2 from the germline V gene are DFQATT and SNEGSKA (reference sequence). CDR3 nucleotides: TGCAGTGCCAAACGGGGCCTCGAGCAGTACTTC. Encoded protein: CSAKRGLEQYF.

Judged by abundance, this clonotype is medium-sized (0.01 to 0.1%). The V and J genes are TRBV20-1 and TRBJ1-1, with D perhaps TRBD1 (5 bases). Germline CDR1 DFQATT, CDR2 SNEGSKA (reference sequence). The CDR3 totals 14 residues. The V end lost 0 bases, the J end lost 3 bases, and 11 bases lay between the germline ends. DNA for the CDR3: TGCAGTGCTAGAGAATGGGGGACGCACACTGAAGCTTTCTTT. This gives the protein CSAREWGTHTEAFF.

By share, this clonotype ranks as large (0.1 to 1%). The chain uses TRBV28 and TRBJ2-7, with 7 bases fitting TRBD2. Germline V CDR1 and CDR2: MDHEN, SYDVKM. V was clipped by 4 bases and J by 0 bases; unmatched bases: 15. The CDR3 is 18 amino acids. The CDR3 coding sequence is TGTGCCAGCAGTTCCGAGATCCTTCGGGGGGATGGCTCCTACGAGCAGTACTTC. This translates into CASSSEILRGDGSYEQYF.

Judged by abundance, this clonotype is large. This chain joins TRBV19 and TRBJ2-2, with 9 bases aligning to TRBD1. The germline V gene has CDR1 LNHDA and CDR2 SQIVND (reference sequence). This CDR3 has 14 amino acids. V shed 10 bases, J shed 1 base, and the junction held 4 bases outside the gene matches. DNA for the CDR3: TGTGCCACCACGGGACAGGGGAACACCGGGGAGCTGTTTTTT. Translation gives CATTGQGNTGELFF.

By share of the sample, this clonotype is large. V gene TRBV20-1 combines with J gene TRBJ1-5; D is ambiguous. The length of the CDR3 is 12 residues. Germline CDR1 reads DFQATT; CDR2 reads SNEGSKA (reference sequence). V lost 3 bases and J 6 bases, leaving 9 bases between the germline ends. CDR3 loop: CSASGVGQPQHF. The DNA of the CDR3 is TGCAGTGCTAGTGGAGTCGGTCAGCCCCAGCATTTT.

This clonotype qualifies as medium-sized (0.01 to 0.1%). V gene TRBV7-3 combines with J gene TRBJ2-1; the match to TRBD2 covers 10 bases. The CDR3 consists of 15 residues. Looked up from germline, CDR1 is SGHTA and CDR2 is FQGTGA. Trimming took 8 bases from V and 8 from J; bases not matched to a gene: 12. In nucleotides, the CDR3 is TGTGCCAGCCGCAGCAGCGGGGGGGCGGTAGATGAGCAGTTCTTC. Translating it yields CASRSSGGAVDEQFF.

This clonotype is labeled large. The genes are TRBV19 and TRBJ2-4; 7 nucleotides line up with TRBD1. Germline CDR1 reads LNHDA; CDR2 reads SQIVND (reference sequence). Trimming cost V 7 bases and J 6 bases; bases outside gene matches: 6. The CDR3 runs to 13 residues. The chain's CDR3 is CASIGDSRNIQYF. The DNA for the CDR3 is TGTGCCAGTATAGGGGACAGCCGAAACATTCAGTACTTC.

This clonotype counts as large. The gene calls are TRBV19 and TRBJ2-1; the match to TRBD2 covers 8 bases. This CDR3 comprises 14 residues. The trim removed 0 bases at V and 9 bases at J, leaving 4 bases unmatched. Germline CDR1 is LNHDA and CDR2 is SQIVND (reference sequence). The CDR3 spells CASSIDGGTSEQFF. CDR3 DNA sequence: TGTGCCAGTAGTATAGATGGGGGGACTAGTGAGCAGTTCTTC.

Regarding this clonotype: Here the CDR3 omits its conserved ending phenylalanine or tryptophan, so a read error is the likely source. DNA for the CDR3: TGTGCCAGCAGCTCAGAGCTAAGGGGGTACGAGCAGTACCTC. Translating gives CASSSELRGYEQYL. The J gene is TRBJ2-7, the V gene TRBV7-9, with D maybe TRBD1 (6 bases). This CDR3 comprises 14 residues. Germline V lookup: CDR1 SEHNR, CDR2 FQNEAQ (reference sequence). With 4 bases removed from V and 4 bases from J, the gap between germline ends came to 14 bases.

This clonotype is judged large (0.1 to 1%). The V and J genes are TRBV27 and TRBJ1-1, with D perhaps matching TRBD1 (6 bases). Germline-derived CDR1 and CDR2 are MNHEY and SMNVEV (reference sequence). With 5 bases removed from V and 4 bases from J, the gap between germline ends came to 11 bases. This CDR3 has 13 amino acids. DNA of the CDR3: TGTGCCAGCAGTCCGGCGGGGGCCACTGAAGCTTTCTTT. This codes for CASSPAGATEAFF.

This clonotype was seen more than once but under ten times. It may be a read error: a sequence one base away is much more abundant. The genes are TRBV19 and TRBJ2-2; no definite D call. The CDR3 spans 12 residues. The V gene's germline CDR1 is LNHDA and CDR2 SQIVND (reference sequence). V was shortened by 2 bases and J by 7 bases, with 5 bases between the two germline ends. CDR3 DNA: TGTGCCAGTAGTATAAGGGTCGGGGAGCTGTTTTTT. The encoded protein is CASSIRVGELFF.

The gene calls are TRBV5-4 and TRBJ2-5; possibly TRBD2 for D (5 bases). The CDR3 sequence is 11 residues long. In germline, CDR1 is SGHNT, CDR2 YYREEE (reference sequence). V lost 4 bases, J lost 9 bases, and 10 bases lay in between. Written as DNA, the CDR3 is TGTGCCAGCAGCCTGTTGGAGGCCCAGTACTTC. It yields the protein CASSLLEAQYF.

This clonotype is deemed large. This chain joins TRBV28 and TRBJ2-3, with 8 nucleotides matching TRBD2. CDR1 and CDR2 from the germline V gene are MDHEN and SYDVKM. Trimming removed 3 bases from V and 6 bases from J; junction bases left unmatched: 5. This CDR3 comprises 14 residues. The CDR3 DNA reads TGTGCCAGCAGTTTTCTGCCGGGGGGGGATACGCAGTATTTT. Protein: CASSFLPGGDTQYF.

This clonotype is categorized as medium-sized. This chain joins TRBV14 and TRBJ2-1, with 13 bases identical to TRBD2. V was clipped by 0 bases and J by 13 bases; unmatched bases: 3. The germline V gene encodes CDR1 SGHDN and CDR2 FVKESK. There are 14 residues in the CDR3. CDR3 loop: CASSQELAGGLQFF. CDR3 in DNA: TGTGCCAGCAGCCAAGAACTAGCGGGGGGGCTCCAGTTCTTC.

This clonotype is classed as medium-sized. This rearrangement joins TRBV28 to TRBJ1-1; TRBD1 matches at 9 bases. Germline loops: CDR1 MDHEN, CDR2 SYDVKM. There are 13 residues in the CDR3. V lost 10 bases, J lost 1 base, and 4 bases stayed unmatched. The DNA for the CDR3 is TGTGCCATCTACAGGGGGCGGAACACTGAAGCTTTCTTT. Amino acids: CAIYRGRNTEAFF.

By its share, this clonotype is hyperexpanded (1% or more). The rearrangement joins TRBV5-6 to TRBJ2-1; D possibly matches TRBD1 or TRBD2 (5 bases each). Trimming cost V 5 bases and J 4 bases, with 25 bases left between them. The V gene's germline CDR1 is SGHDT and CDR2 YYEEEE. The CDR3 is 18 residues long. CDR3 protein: CASSRLISGTEAYNEQFF. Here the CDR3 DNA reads TGTGCCAGCAGTCGTCTCATTTCCGGGACGGAGGCTTACAATGAGCAGTTCTTC.